This T cell receptor (beta chain) was sequenced in a study of T cell responses to AZD1222 COVID-19 vaccine (dated by TCRdb to the early 2020s). In the study overall: TCR sequencing covered 233 trial participants: 200 to 220 given two doses of AZD1222 and about 26 given two doses of MenACWY control vaccine. Enrollment into the trials was organized by age into subgroups of 18-55, 56-69 and 70-plus years, and those subgroups contained 148, 28 and 57 TCR-sequenced participants, respectively.

This clone was observed once. What antigen it recognizes has not been identified. Base quality data are lacking; no much larger clone is found one base away. The CDR3 regions of human TCRbeta chains were analyzed by immunosequencing. The original pipeline was this. Repertoire TCRs were checked for matches against a reference library of SARS-CoV-2-specific TCRs that had been generated using the MIRA antigen-specificity platform. Breadth was defined as the fraction of unique TCRs that were SARS-CoV-2-associated, and depth was defined as the fraction of total T cells that were SARS-CoV-2-associated. Each spike-specific TCR was assigned to its reactive spike region and to a CD4 or CD8 class using the MIRA data. Log10-transformed breadth and depth values were compared by one-way ANOVA with Sidak's multiple comparisons tests. In its TCRdb copy, this immuneACCESS table keeps in-frame sequences only and misses some clones. Where compared with another copy, unresolved V genes explain less than half of these, and the others have no known cause. From that table come the V and J calls and clone size; the DNA was used to work out D and trimming. This sample is represented by some 200,000 clones; roughly 94% of them were singletons. The top ten hold roughly 1.8% of the sample.

Overall study outcomes, separate from this receptor: Nearly half of unique spike-specific TCRs reportedly recognized epitopes outside regions mutated in the B.1.351 and B.1.1.7 variants. Because no samples from the day 14 peak response were available, repertoires could be characterized only after the peak T cell response. The 56-69-year group was small, and its depth increase did not reach significance, likely because of low power. Most participants were white British and females outnumbered males, and the authors suggested that clonal diversity may have been underestimated. Conclusions about previously exposed vaccinees are limited because only six or seven AZD1222 recipients were SARS-CoV-2 seropositive at baseline. The vaccine-associated CD4 TCRs covered the entire spike protein, and the dominant responses fell in regions 160-218 and 743-854. A significant rise in spike-specific TCR breadth and depth was observed after two AZD1222 doses relative to day 0 and relative to MenACWY recipients.

V is reduced by 3 bases and J by 0 bases, leaving a spacing of 16 bases between them. CDR1 SGHDT and CDR2 YYEEEE are derived from the germline V gene. Inclusive of the bounding cysteine and phenylalanine, the CDR3 is 17 residues long. Of the read, only the CDR3 DNA is kept; its 51 bases are in frame from base 1. The label giving this sample's time point can be read as: about 28 days (+/-7) after the second vaccine dose. This sample's treatment or condition label indicates: meningococcal conjugate vaccine given as trial control. Vaccinee samples came from UK trials COV001 and COV002, including a single-blind randomized controlled phase 2/3 trial of AZD1222 (ChAdOx1 nCoV-19) in healthy adults. For TCRbeta chain sequencing, PBMC samples from trial participants were taken at day 0 and at day 28 after the second dose.

The rearranged segments are TRBV5-6 and TRBJ2-1; the D gene could be either TRBD1 or TRBD2, each agreeing at 5 bases. The receptor comes from an adult who received the MenACWY meningococcal vaccine as a control. The material sequenced was peripheral blood, taken 28 days after the second dose of the MenACWY control vaccine. The CDR3 corresponds to CASSYLDGASSYNEQFF. In nucleotides, the sequence is TGTGCCAGCAGCTACCTTGACGGGGCCAGCTCCTACAATGAGCAGTTCTTC.